The 6 T cell receptor beta chains reported below all come from one sample, sequenced in a study of blood T cell repertoires in COVID-19. TCRdb keeps only in-frame clones here, not all; method: immunoSEQ multiplex PCR. The sample gives roughly 200,000 clones, about 85% of which show up once; roughly 20% is in the top ten. Sequenced input: peripheral blood. These receptors were obtained from a human donor in a cohort sampled during active COVID-19.

The chain joins TRBV28 to TRBJ2-7; TRBD2 matches at 12 bases. V lost 4 bases to trimming and J lost 7 bases; unmatched junction nucleotides: 14. CDR1 is MDHEN, CDR2 SYDVKM, per germline. The CDR3 has 17 residues. CDR3 nucleotide sequence: TGTGCCAGCAGTTCTCCAGAACATCTAGCGGGAGGGAGGGAGCAGTACTTC. This sequence encodes CASSSPEHLAGGREQYF. The full variable domain, rest sourced from reference TRBV28 and TRBJ2-7, is DVKVTQSSRYLVKRTGEKVFLECVQDMDHENMFWYRQDPGLGLRLIYFSYDVKMKEKGDIPEGYSVSREKKERFSLILESASTNQTSMYLCASSSPEHLAGGREQYFGPGTRLTVT.

The chain uses TRBV11-2 and TRBJ1-2; TRBD1 might be the D (6 bases). V gave up 0 bases and J gave up 4 bases, with 9 bases separating them. The length of the CDR3 is 14 residues. In germline, CDR1 is SGHAT, CDR2 FQNNGV. In nucleotides, the CDR3 is TGTGCCAGCAGCTTAGATCGGACAGTCTATGGCTACACCTTC. It yields the protein CASSLDRTVYGYTF.

This chain links TRBV11-1 with TRBJ2-3, with D possibly matching TRBD1 (5 bases). Trimming pared 5 bases from V and 1 base from J, leaving 16 bases between. The V gene's germline CDR1 is SGHAT and CDR2 FQDESV (reference sequence). The CDR3 extends over 16 amino acids. The CDR3 here is CASSRLLGQGTDTQYF. In nucleotides, the CDR3 is TGTGCCAGCAGCCGTCTCTTGGGGCAGGGCACAGATACGCAGTATTTT.

The chain recombines TRBV5-5 with TRBJ1-1; possibly TRBD1 for D (6 bases). Germline CDR1 SGHKS, CDR2 YYEKEE (reference sequence). The length of the CDR3 is 16 residues. Trimming stripped 3 bases from V and 1 base from J, with 16 bases between. This CDR3 is CASSSYRDTGNTEAFF. CDR3 in DNA: TGTGCCAGCAGCTCGTACAGGGACACAGGGAACACTGAAGCTTTCTTT. Variable domain in full (rest from reference TRBV5-5 and TRBJ1-1): DAGVTQSPTHLIKTRGQQVTLRCSPISGHKSVSWYQQVLGQGPQFIFQYYEKEERGRGNFPDRFSARQFPNYSSELNVNALLLGDSALYLCASSSYRDTGNTEAFFGQGTRLTVV.

This clone came up a few times. The rearrangement links TRBV24-1 to TRBJ1-2, with D tentatively TRBD1 (5 bases). This CDR3 contains 12 residues. V dropped 11 bases and J dropped 7 bases, with 16 bases sitting between them. CDR1 and CDR2 from the germline V gene are KGHDR and SFDVKD. CDR3 sequence: CAIGEQASGYTF. DNA for the CDR3: TGTGCCATCGGAGAACAGGCCTCTGGCTACACCTTC.

This chain joins TRBV20-1 and TRBJ1-1; maybe TRBD1 (6 bases). Trimming left V 5 bases short and J 2 bases short, with 6 bases between. The CDR3 consists of 11 residues. Germline CDR1 is DFQATT and CDR2 is SNEGSKA (reference sequence). The CDR3 loop reads CSAGTNTEAFF. The DNA for the CDR3 is TGCAGTGCTGGGACAAACACTGAAGCTTTCTTT.